This T cell receptor (beta chain) was captured in a study of shared clonotypes between healthy human individuals (dated by TCRdb to the early 2020s). For context, the study as a whole: Three men and two women, aged 18 to 49 years, made up the cohort. To estimate repertoire size and how much clonotypes are shared between individuals, the study performed deep sequencing of blood TCR repertoires from about 5 healthy adults. Different laboratories and diverse techniques were used to prepare libraries and sequence TCR repertoires, to increase sequencing depth and limit assay-specific biases. Leukapheresis yielded between about 0.9 and 9 billion PBMCs per donor.

Using the deep immunoSEQ assay, TCR CDR3 regions were amplified from genomic DNA by multiplex PCR. For each cell subset, the extracted genomic DNA was distributed evenly across all wells of several immunoSEQ 96-well plates, and each plate served as one replicate. Each replicate PCR for unsorted PBMC received 300 to 350 ng genomic DNA, equal to 30,000 to 35,000 T cell genomes. Unsorted PBMC genomic DNA was sequenced across ten immunoSEQ deep assay plates. Purified libraries were quantified with a Qubit 3.0 fluorometer, sized on a Bioanalyzer 2100, and re-quantified with the KAPA Library Quantification kit. A separate single-read 150-cycle Illumina NextSeq 550 flow cell was used to sequence each immunoSEQ 96-well plate. The published analysis was carried out like this. The immunoSEQ output contained only junctional sequences without quality scores, so filtering could not match that applied to full-length reads. Sequences were annotated with PyIR, a Python wrapper for IgBLAST v1.9, using IMGT germline references to assign V/J genes and CDR3. Any read was removed if the V/J assignment was weak (E-value above 1e-6), the CDR3 was missing, or the read contained stop codons, out-of-frame junctions, or ambiguous translated residues. A V3J clonotype was defined by an identical inferred V gene, J gene, and CDR3 amino acid sequence. The percentage overlap between two repertoires was calculated by dividing the number of shared unique clonotypes by the size of the smaller repertoire. Richness of each repertoire was evaluated using RTK rarefaction, the Chao1 estimator, and Recon v2.1 estimates of unobserved clonotypes. The clones in this table, taken by TCRdb from immuneACCESS, are in-frame only. Not every clone is retained; where verified, under half of the shortfall comes from an unresolved V gene, and the cause of the rest is unknown. V and J calls and clone size come straight from that table; D and trimming were deduced from the DNA. This sample gives 450,000 to 600,000 clones in total; 75% to 85% of them show up just once. Roughly 13% of the sample comes from the top ten.

The study at large found these results: The small number of donors limited the genetic and exposure-history diversity represented. Sampling was restricted to blood, and TCR repertoires in tissue are likely to differ from TCR repertoires in blood. Based on pairwise subsampling, the degree of clonotype sharing among donors was expected to be affected by sequencing depth.

Counted from cysteine to phenylalanine, this CDR3 has 15 amino acids. The entry retains the CDR3 DNA only, 45 bases that are in frame from base 1. V loses 3 bases at its end and J loses 7 bases; junction bases beyond the gene matches: 2. According to the germline V gene, CDR1 reads SGHRS and CDR2 reads YFSETQ. Donors were healthy HIV-negative adults with no recently reported acute infections or vaccinations. All donors were Caucasian adults living in Nashville, Tennessee, USA. For unsorted samples, tens of millions of PBMCs were counted, and genomic DNA was extracted using the QIAamp DNA Blood Mini kit. Blood was obtained by leukapheresis, after which PBMCs were separated by Ficoll-Histopaque density gradient centrifugation and cryopreserved in liquid nitrogen vapor phase. With regard to this clone: Its binding antigen is unknown. No quality values exist for individual bases; no much larger clone is one base distant.

In this chain, TRBV5-1 is recombined with TRBJ2-1; 15 bases in the junction line up with TRBD2. Input material: PBMCs. This clonotype was sampled from a woman aged 40 to 50 in good health. Some clones in this sample may be carry-over from other donors' samples. The nucleotide sequence reads as follows: TGCGCCAGCAGCTATGGGACTAGCGGGGGGAATGAGCAGTTCTTC. Its protein is CASSYGTSGGNEQFF.